A selection of T cell receptor beta chains follows, all from one sample in a study of T cell responses to AZD1222 COVID-19 vaccine. Sequencing was performed with immunoSEQ multiplex PCR; in TCRdb, only in-frame clones are kept and a portion is missing. The table has 40,000 to 60,000 clones, more than 60% seen once. Specimen: peripheral blood, collected on day 0 of MenACWY control vaccination. The receptors stem from an adult in good health. Each CDR3 is given with its conserved first and last residue. A D gene is named only where the DNA matches it firmly. Clone size, where shown, is once, few, many, or a class for clones that have expanded.

abundance: NA
v_gene: TRBV5-4
j_gene: TRBJ2-3
d_gene: NA
len: 16
CDR3aa: CASSLKAGASTDTQYF
CDR3nt: TGTGCCAGCAGCTTGAAGGCGGGGGCCAGCACAGATACGCAGTATTTT

abundance: NA
v_gene: TRBV30
j_gene: TRBJ2-7
d_gene: NA
len: 11
CDR3aa: CAWSVQVEQYF
CDR3nt: TGTGCCTGGAGTGTACAAGTCGAGCAGTACTTC

abundance: once
v_gene: TRBV6-5
j_gene: TRBJ1-6
d_gene: TRBD1
len: 14
CDR3aa: CASTRDSYNSPLHF
CDR3nt: TGTGCCAGCACTCGGGACAGCTATAATTCACCCCTCCACTTT

abundance: NA
v_gene: TRBV2
j_gene: TRBJ2-5
d_gene: NA
len: 11
CDR3aa: CASTQRETQYF
CDR3nt: TGTGCCAGCACCCAAAGGGAGACCCAGTACTTC

abundance: NA
v_gene: TRBV28
j_gene: TRBJ2-3
d_gene: NA
len: 15
CDR3aa: CASSLGRESTDMQYF
CDR3nt: TGTGCCAGCAGTTTAGGCAGGGAGAGCACAGATATGCAGTATTTT

abundance: NA
v_gene: TRBV7-2
j_gene: TRBJ1-2
d_gene: TRBD1
len: 15
CDR3aa: CASSSGQARSYGYTF
CDR3nt: TGTGCCAGCAGCTCAGGACAGGCCCGGAGCTATGGCTACACCTTC

abundance: NA
v_gene: TRBV28
j_gene: TRBJ2-1
d_gene: NA
len: 16
CDR3aa: CASSTKWAGPVDEQFF
CDR3nt: TGTGCCAGCAGTACAAAGTGGGCAGGGCCCGTGGATGAGCAGTTCTTC

abundance: NA
v_gene: TRBV5-1
j_gene: TRBJ2-2
d_gene: NA
len: 15
CDR3aa: CASSPIVQATGELFF
CDR3nt: TGCGCCAGCAGCCCGATCGTCCAGGCCACCGGGGAGCTGTTTTTT

abundance: NA
v_gene: TRBV6-6
j_gene: TRBJ1-5
d_gene: NA
len: 14
CDR3aa: CASAGPNSNQPQHF
CDR3nt: TGTGCCAGCGCAGGGCCTAATAGCAATCAGCCCCAGCATTTT

abundance: NA
v_gene: TRBV15
j_gene: TRBJ2-7
d_gene: TRBD1
len: 15
CDR3aa: CATSRSGTGTYEQYF
CDR3nt: TGTGCCACCAGCAGATCCGGGACAGGGACCTACGAGCAGTACTTC

abundance: NA
v_gene: TRBV11-1
j_gene: TRBJ2-7
d_gene: NA
len: 15
CDR3aa: CASSSWTGGTYEQYF
CDR3nt: TGTGCCAGCAGCTCCTGGACAGGAGGGACCTACGAGCAGTACTTC

abundance: NA
v_gene: TRBV9
j_gene: TRBJ1-3
d_gene: NA
len: 14
CDR3aa: CASSLPGTGNTIYF
CDR3nt: TGTGCCAGCAGCCTCCCAGGGACTGGAAACACCATATATTTT

abundance: NA
v_gene: TRBV2
j_gene: TRBJ1-2
d_gene: NA
len: 15
CDR3aa: CASSEGWERHYGYTF
CDR3nt: TGTGCCAGCAGTGAAGGATGGGAACGGCACTATGGCTACACCTTC

abundance: NA
v_gene: TRBV9
j_gene: TRBJ1-6
d_gene: TRBD1
len: 19
CDR3aa: CASSVLKGKTGKSNSPLHF
CDR3nt: TGTGCCAGCAGCGTCTTAAAGGGAAAGACAGGGAAGAGCAATTCACCCCTCCACTTT

abundance: NA
v_gene: TRBV2
j_gene: TRBJ2-5
d_gene: NA
len: 13
CDR3aa: CASSGGPQETQYF
CDR3nt: TGTGCCAGCAGTGGTGGACCTCAAGAGACCCAGTACTTC

abundance: once
v_gene: TRBV4-1
j_gene: TRBJ1-1
d_gene: TRBD1
len: 17
CDR3aa: CASSQGGRTGDNTEAFF
CDR3nt: TGCGCCAGCAGCCAAGGGGGGAGGACAGGGGATAACACTGAAGCTTTCTTT